Below, 5 T cell receptor beta chains from the same sample are listed, as sequenced in a study of OX40 agonist ivuxolimab in advanced cancers. The data were produced by immunoSEQ multiplex PCR, yet TCRdb's version contains in-frame clones alone and is incomplete. The top ten hold 5.5% to 7% of the sample, which has 40,000 to 60,000 clones, 65% to 90% seen once. The source material was CD4+ or CD8+ T cells sorted from blood, sampled in a trial of the OX40 agonist ivuxolimab. These TCRs come from an adult with an advanced solid tumor such as melanoma, head and neck, liver or kidney cancer.

The gene calls are TRBV28 and TRBJ1-2, with 9 bases matching TRBD1. In germline, CDR1 is MDHEN, CDR2 SYDVKM. This CDR3 is built from 13 residues. V shed 6 bases, J shed 8 bases, and the junction held 7 bases outside the gene matches. Here the CDR3 reads CASRRGQGHGYTF. The CDR3, as DNA: TGTGCCAGCAGGCGGGGACAGGGTCACGGCTACACCTTC.

The rearrangement uses TRBV6-5 and TRBJ2-1; 11 bases fit TRBD2. This CDR3 comprises 15 residues. The V gene end was trimmed by 6 bases and the J gene end by 8 bases; junction bases not matched to a gene: 9. The germline V gene has CDR1 MNHEY and CDR2 SVGAGI. CDR3 sequence: CASSYSGGAGDEQFF. For the CDR3, the DNA is TGTGCCAGCAGCTATAGCGGGGGGGCCGGGGATGAGCAGTTCTTC.

The chain has TRBV6-1 and TRBJ2-1, with D hard to call. The CDR3 has 13 amino acids. Germline CDR1 and CDR2: MNHNS and SASEGT. The ends were cut back, 4 bases at V and 2 bases at J, with 6 bases in the middle. CDR3: CASSVATYNEQFF. In nucleotides, the CDR3 is TGTGCCAGCAGTGTGGCAACCTACAATGAGCAGTTCTTC.

The chain links TRBV5-6 to TRBJ1-4; the D gene is possibly TRBD1 (6 bases). The CDR3 totals 14 residues. Germline values: CDR1 SGHDT, CDR2 YYEEEE. Trimming stripped 2 bases from V and 14 bases from J, with 19 bases between. For the CDR3, the DNA is TGTGCCAGCAGCTTACCCGGGACAATTGGTGGGCTGTTTTTT. Its protein product is CASSLPGTIGGLFF.

The chain links TRBV27 to TRBJ1-6; 7 bases fit TRBD1. With V trimmed by 5 bases and J by 8 bases, 6 bases remained unmatched. There are 14 residues in the CDR3. Germline CDR1 MNHEY, CDR2 SMNVEV (reference sequence). The CDR3 sequence: CASSPGTADSPLHF. CDR3 DNA sequence: TGTGCCAGCAGTCCCGGGACAGCAGATTCACCCCTCCACTTT.